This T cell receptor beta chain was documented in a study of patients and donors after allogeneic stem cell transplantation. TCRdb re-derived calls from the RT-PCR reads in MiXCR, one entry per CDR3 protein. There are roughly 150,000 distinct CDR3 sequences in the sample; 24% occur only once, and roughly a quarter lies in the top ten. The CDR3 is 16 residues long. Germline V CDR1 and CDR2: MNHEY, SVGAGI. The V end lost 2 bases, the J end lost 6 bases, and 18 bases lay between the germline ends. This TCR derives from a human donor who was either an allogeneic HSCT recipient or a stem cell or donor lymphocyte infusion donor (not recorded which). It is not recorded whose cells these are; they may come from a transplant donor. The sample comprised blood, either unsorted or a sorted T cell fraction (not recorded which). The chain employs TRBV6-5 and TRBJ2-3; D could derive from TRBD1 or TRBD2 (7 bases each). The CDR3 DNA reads TGTGCCAGCAGTTACATCCAGCGGGGCAGGGGGGATACGCAGTATTTT. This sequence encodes CASSYIQRGRGDTQYF.